The clone carrying this TCR beta chain was seen a handful of times. No antigen is known for it. The authors ran a second PCR of 7 to 11 cycles using a sample-barcoded 5' primer and a J-beta primer mix. TCRdb re-called the 5' RACE reads with MiXCR, one entry per CDR3 protein. Seen here are about 280,000 distinct CDR3 sequences, around 27% observed once, and the top ten hold 29%. The sample originates from a study of blood T cells in healthy people across ages. Around 10 milliliters was the volume of peripheral blood drawn from each donor. V dropped 4 bases and J dropped 8 bases, with 22 bases sitting between them. This CDR3 comprises 16 residues. Germline loops: CDR1 SGDLS, CDR2 YYNGEE. Points from the study as a whole: Unsorted PBMC input precluded a conclusive naive versus antigen-experienced comparison.

The specimen was blood. The chain links TRBV9 to TRBJ2-1; the D is unclear. This receptor was identified in a woman in her sixties or seventies in good health. The CDR3 region has the DNA TGTGCCAGCAGCCACTCTAGTGAAGGGAAGTACGATGAGCAGTTCTTC. It translates to CASSHSSEGKYDEQFF.